Sequencing of this TCR beta chain was carried out in a study of blood T cell repertoires in COVID-19. Turning to the study itself: Collection of acute and convalescent COVID-19 samples took place in the United States, Italy and Spain. Sample material is recorded as cDNA or gDNA derived from T cells, B-cell-depleted T cells, or PBMCs.

Sequenced by immunoSEQ multiplex PCR; TCRdb stores in-frame clones only, minus some. The table records a few hundred thousand clones, roughly nine tenths of them present only once. The study counted Cohort 3 donors as recovered given two negative PCRs, clearance, or symptom resolution. The sequence was collected from a middle-aged woman who had recovered from COVID-19. Sequenced material: PBMCs or T cells enriched from blood (not recorded which).

DNA for the CDR3: TGCGCCAGCAGCCAAGATCGACAGGGAGCGGCCTACGAGCAGTACTTC. It is translated as CASSQDRQGAAYEQYF. V and J are TRBV4-3 and TRBJ2-7, with TRBD1 identical over 7 bases. In germline, CDR1 is LGHNA, CDR2 YSLEER. This CDR3 spans 16 amino acids. V was clipped by 0 bases and J by 2 bases; unmatched bases: 7.